A selection of T cell receptor beta chains follows, all from one sample in a study of cytomegalovirus exposure and HLA in healthy donors. TCRdb keeps only in-frame clones here, not all; method: immunoSEQ multiplex PCR. Of under 130,000 clones listed, roughly three quarters are singletons. Material for sequencing was PBMCs. The receptors here all came from a male donor in good health and CMV-seronegative. The conserved cysteine and the conserved F or W are not part of the CDR3 here. Fields, in order: J gene, V gene, CDR3 protein.

J gene: TRBJ1-1
V gene: TRBV9
CDR3 protein: ASNDLGDTEAF

J gene: TRBJ1-4
V gene: TRBV7-8
CDR3 protein: ASSLLPGLDNEKLF

J gene: TRBJ1-1
V gene: TRBV4-3
CDR3 protein: ASSSRLGGNTEAF

J gene: TRBJ1-5
V gene: TRBV5-5
CDR3 protein: ASSQGGSRDRDQPQH

J gene: TRBJ2-7
V gene: TRBV7-6
CDR3 protein: ASSRVENEQY

J gene: TRBJ2-7
V gene: TRBV19
CDR3 protein: ASSIGQGAGGEQY

J gene: TRBJ2-7
V gene: TRBV29-1
CDR3 protein: SVLQGAYEQY

J gene: TRBJ2-1
V gene: TRBV28
CDR3 protein: ASSRFRDEQF

J gene: TRBJ1-3
V gene: TRBV4-2
CDR3 protein: ASSQDQRQGWDAGNTIY

J gene: TRBJ2-3
V gene: TRBV2
CDR3 protein: ASRPTGTTGTQY

J gene: TRBJ1-1
V gene: TRBV28
CDR3 protein: ASGWDRENTEAF

J gene: TRBJ1-5
V gene: TRBV7-2
CDR3 protein: ASSTDRAGTPQH

J gene: TRBJ2-2
V gene: TRBV5-6
CDR3 protein: ASSMVGRGDTGELF